This T cell receptor (beta chain) was recovered during a study of blood T cell repertoires in COVID-19 (TCRdb year 2020). For the study in its entirety: Collaborator samples came from the United States, Italy and Spain and covered acute and convalescent phases of COVID-19. Samples were obtained from the ongoing ImmuneRACE study (first 160 participants) and from over 1,000 subjects provided by 6 global collaborators. A freely available public database, intended as a resource for researchers studying the immune response to SARS-CoV-2, is where the repertoires were released. Where HLA class I and class II types were available, the types were taken from metadata supplied by the sample provider, not from assay-based typing. The material from the prospective study consisted of cDNA or gDNA derived from T cells, B-cell-depleted T cells, or PBMCs. The dataset comprised deeply sampled blood TCRbeta repertoires from subjects exposed to, actively infected with, or recovered from COVID-19. Sample metadata almost always included a de-identified subject ID, COVID-19 status, age in years and sex. The study at large found these results: The quantity of clinical and demographic metadata differed by source and by participant and was supplied without curation.

Whole blood was collected in K2EDTA tubes by collaborating institutions according to the institutions' own protocols. Collaborator samples were shipped for TCRbeta analysis as frozen whole blood, isolated PBMCs, or DNA extracted from either sample type. TCRbeta CDR3 regions were amplified from genomic DNA using the immunoSEQ Assay, a bias-controlled multiplex PCR. Per the original workflow: The number of nucleated cells in each sample was estimated by amplification of reference gene primers within the assay. To quantify the absolute abundance of each unique TCRbeta CDR3 rearrangement, sequence reads were collapsed and filtered. Productive Simpson clonality was computed per sample as the square root of Simpson's diversity index over productive rearrangements. TCRdb provides this immuneACCESS table in a form limited to in-frame rearrangements. Some clones are lacking; in checked studies, under half of them reflect an unresolved V gene, and why the rest are absent is not known. V and J calls and clone size are copied from that table; D and trimming were computed from the DNA. The sample table contains about 110,000 clones; only one count was recorded for approximately 86% of them. 3.5% to 4.5% of the sample is held by the ten biggest clonotypes.

Comment on this clone: No cognate antigen has been identified for it. Base qualities are missing; no much larger clone stands one base away.

CDR1 LNHDA and CDR2 SQIVND are derived from the germline V gene (reference sequence). V is pared back by 8 bases and J by 4 bases, with 11 bases lying between the germline termini. From the cysteine up to the phenylalanine, the CDR3 has a length of 13 residues. The CDR3 DNA has 39 bases and is translated from base 1. The clonotype was recovered from a man aged 40-49 years with acute or convalescent COVID-19. Here the chain combines TRBV19 and TRBJ1-4; TRBD1 is possibly the D segment (6 matching bases). The sequencing input was peripheral blood. The sequenced DNA: TGTGCCAGTTGGGACAACCTTAATGAAAAACTGTTTTTT. Its translation is CASWDNLNEKLFF.